This T cell receptor beta chain was retrieved from a study of cytomegalovirus exposure and HLA in healthy donors (dated by TCRdb to the late 2010s). Regarding the research as a whole: According to an earlier analysis of a few hundred of the donors, some 180 million T cells yielded 120 million or so unique TCR beta sequences and about 300 Gb of sequence data. Roughly 300 gigabases of sequencing data and around 85 million unique TCR sequences made up an early release that covered some 640 HLA-typed donors. Of the approximately 400 genotyped donors, about 80% fell in the genetic ancestry cluster associated with self-reported Caucasian donors. The aim of the study was to test whether cataloging public T cell receptors could identify signatures of past pathogen exposure. The study used immunosequencing to profile the T cell repertoires of 600 to 850 subjects and linked those repertoires to cytomegalovirus serostatus. Besides the first cohort of approximately 710 subjects, a separate validation cohort made up of over 100 different subjects was used. To predict cytomegalovirus infection status, the study brought together high-throughput TCR immunosequencing, statistical association of individual TCRs with disease status, and machine learning. In a later analysis, previously published TCR beta repertoires from about 670 donors were re-analyzed and high-resolution HLA genotyping was added so that TCR occurrence patterns could be studied. The later analysis used no new phenotypic data to find candidate immune exposures, relying instead on TCR beta sequences and their occurrence across donors. To decide whether each TCR beta V gene segment behaved as functional or pseudogenic, an earlier analysis of some 580 of the donors relied on high-throughput TCR beta sequencing. Donor age, sex, ethnicity and CMV serostatus were compiled alongside the repertoire data. A later genetic analysis used genome-wide SNP genotypes for about 60% of the 666 donors, treating that subset as a discovery cohort. Every discovery cohort repertoire had been produced on one sequencing platform. Both class I and class II loci were covered by HLA typing, at four-digit resolution. Typing coverage varied by locus: roughly 620-640 donors for A, B, C, DRB1 and DQB1; more than 500 for DQA1; more than 600 for DPA1; more than 450 for DPB1. About five DR-DQ haplotypes were treated as single units for association and clustering because of strong linkage in the cohort. Among 300 to 500 genotyped donors of the cohort, an average of around 240,000 unique TCR beta nucleotide sequences was sequenced per donor, of which 15% to 20% were non-productive.

General study outcomes and caveats: In a later analysis, most CMV-associated TCR beta chains were found to appear HLA-restricted, with HLA associations seemingly driven largely by CMV exposure. A later genetic analysis reported fewer N-insertions in productive TCRs among donors in an Asian-associated ancestry cluster than the roughly 670-donor mean. Compared with equally common non-associated chains, HLA-associated TCR beta chains in a later analysis were more clonally expanded and had lower generation probabilities. In a later analysis, the rate of TCR association differed among HLA loci, with DRB1 alleles having the most associated TCRs and HLA-C alleles having the fewest. Only TCR beta chains were sequenced in this cohort, and the absence of alpha or paired-chain data limited detectable features. According to a later analysis, parvovirus B19, influenza, CMV and Epstein-Barr virus appeared linked to several top co-occurrence clusters. According to the authors, the approach could potentially be generalized to other disease states and immunological phenotypes. The only immune exposure information available for the cohort was CMV serostatus. A later genetic analysis associated a missense DCLRE1C variant with V-gene and J-gene trimming of TCR beta chains, and an independent cohort replicated the association. The earlier analysis of some 540 of the donors excluded 15 to 20 rarely observed V segments, including chromosome 9 orphons, because counts were too low. When HLA alleles, especially DR and DQ, strongly co-occurred, attributing TCR associations to individual alleles was difficult. A later analysis associated 17,000 or so TCR beta sequences with specific HLA alleles at a false discovery rate of 0.05. Because the 87-base-pair reads could not distinguish some IMGT-functional V segments, including TRBV6-2 and TRBV6-3, those segments were excluded. Correlated functional status among segregating V segments might reflect linkage disequilibrium, but an unknown experimental factor could not be ruled out. Roughly uniform sequencing depth across donors was assumed in presence/absence analyses, although this assumption may not hold. A further reported finding was that TCR beta sequences accurately predicted the HLA-A and HLA-B alleles for most subjects in the first cohort. Across donors, most TCR sequences were observed very rarely, whereas some public TCRs were present in many individuals. A total of about 180 TCR beta chains were listed by the study as associated with cytomegalovirus. Because HLA typing was missing for some donors at each locus, association tests included only the typed subset. A group of highly shared sequence variants was considered likely to be a technical artifact of the sequencing pipeline. In an earlier analysis of several hundred of the donors, most TCR beta V segments were observed in productive rearrangements about 90% or about 30% of the time, broadly matching IMGT annotations. Cytomegalovirus status was reported to be diagnosed by the classifier with high specificity and sensitivity in both the original and validation cohorts. In vitro tests confirmed that three of the cytomegalovirus-associated TCR beta chains recognize cytomegalovirus antigens.

In total, 666 healthy bone marrow donors made up the cohort. At the time of sampling, all cohort members were nominally healthy, though unrecorded immune exposures were likely present. The donor tested CMV seronegative, placing the donor among the roughly 340 seronegative members of the cohort. Each donor provided a peripheral blood sample, and peripheral blood mononuclear cells were used for TCR beta sequencing. Genomic DNA was extracted from the blood cell samples with the Qiagen DNeasy Blood Extraction Kit. Libraries were made using the immunoSEQ multiplex PCR assay. For the multiplex PCR, a mixture combining 60 forward primers for TCR Vbeta segments and 13 reverse primers for TCR Jbeta segments was used. The CDR3 region of rearranged TCR beta genes was amplified from genomic DNA by a multiplex PCR assay. On the Illumina HiSeq System, the amplified TCR beta libraries were sequenced as 87-base-pair reads. On the authors' methods: A later analysis counted around 72 million unique TCR beta chains across the 550 to 800 repertoires, and approximately 11 million of these chains were shared by at least two donors. A nearest-neighbor algorithm error-corrected the raw reads and collapsed the reads into unique sequences, merging closely related sequences to remove PCR and sequencing errors. CDR3 sequences were aligned to IMGT reference sequences to assign V, D and J gene segments. For a sequence to be retained, at least a six-nucleotide match to both a V gene segment and a J gene segment was required. A rearrangement was called productive if the CDR3 had no stop codons and remained in frame with V and J, and every other rearrangement was called non-productive. CDR3 was defined by IMGT convention, running from the second conserved V-encoded cysteine to the conserved J-encoded phenylalanine. Sequences without an unambiguous match to a single V gene segment were excluded from the earlier analysis of 450 to 650 of the donors. In an earlier analysis of approximately 590 of the donors, V segments were called functional above 56.7% productive rearrangements and were called segregating when the between-donor standard deviation exceeded 5%. A statistical classification framework was built for diagnosing cytomegalovirus status from the catalog of TCR beta chain sequences. A later analysis assigned V and J genes by comparing TCR nucleotide sequences with IMGT/GENE-DB human TR gene sequences. In a later analysis, CDR3 sequences and most-parsimonious VDJ recombination scenarios were assigned using the TCRdist pipeline. In a later analysis, each TCR beta chain was defined by its CDR3 amino acid sequence together with its V-gene family, and reads without a unique V-gene family were excluded. A later analysis removed nearly 600 highly shared, low-generation-probability nucleotide sequences to deal with suspected cross-contamination and a sequencing artifact. For each public chain, a later analysis derived a clonal expansion index from normalized ranks of inferred template counts within each repertoire. Generation probabilities in a later analysis came from a VDJ recombination model fitted to out-of-frame rearrangements, and those results were checked against IGoR. Hypergeometric tests were used in a later analysis to score TCR-TCR, TCR-HLA and TCR-CMV co-occurrence, with a repertoire-size bias correction applied to the TCR pairs. To estimate false discovery rates, a later analysis permuted the HLA or CMV assignments 20 times. In a later analysis, co-occurring TCRs were grouped with DBSCAN, and TCRdist sequence similarity was added when clustering was performed within HLA-allele-positive subsets. Repertoires with fewer than 30,000 or more than 120,000 public chains, plus five repertoires with anomalous nucleotide sharing, were excluded from co-occurrence clustering. Sourced from immuneACCESS, this table was stored by TCRdb with only in-frame sequences that have V and J called. A share of the clones is absent; for the studies checked, an unresolved V gene accounts for under half, and the remainder has no known explanation. The DNA was the basis for D and trimming; V, J and clone size are from that table. This sample gives 160,000 or so clones in total; 60% to 80% of them show up just once. Together, the top ten hold around 2.5% of the sample.

There are a few counts of this clone. Its binding antigen is unknown. Per-base quality was not reported, and no clone a single base away is much larger than it. Looking up the germline V gene (reference sequence) yields CDR1 GTSNPN and CDR2 SVGIG. From cysteine to phenylalanine, the CDR3 is 13 amino acids long. Only CDR3 DNA remains: 39 bases, in frame from the first base. The V and J ends are trimmed by 4 bases and 1 base, leaving 10 bases between them. This receptor chain uses TRBV30 and TRBJ1-1, with TRBD1 tentatively as D gene (6 bases match). The sample consisted of PBMCs. This clonotype was sampled from a man aged 55 to 69 in good health and CMV-seronegative. CDR3 loop: CAWTWTANTEAFF. Read as DNA, the sequence is TGTGCCTGGACTTGGACAGCGAACACTGAAGCTTTCTTT.